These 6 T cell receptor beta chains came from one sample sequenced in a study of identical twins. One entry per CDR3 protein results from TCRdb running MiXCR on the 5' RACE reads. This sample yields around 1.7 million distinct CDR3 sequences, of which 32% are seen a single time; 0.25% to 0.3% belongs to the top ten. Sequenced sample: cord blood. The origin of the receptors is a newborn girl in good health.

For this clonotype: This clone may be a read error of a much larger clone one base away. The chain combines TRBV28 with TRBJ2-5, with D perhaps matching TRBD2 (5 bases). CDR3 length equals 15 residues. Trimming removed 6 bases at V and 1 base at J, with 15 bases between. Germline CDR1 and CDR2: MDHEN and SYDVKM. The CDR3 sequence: CASSSRRESQETQYF. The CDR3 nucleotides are TGTGCCAGCAGCTCCCGACGGGAATCCCAAGAGACCCAGTACTTC.

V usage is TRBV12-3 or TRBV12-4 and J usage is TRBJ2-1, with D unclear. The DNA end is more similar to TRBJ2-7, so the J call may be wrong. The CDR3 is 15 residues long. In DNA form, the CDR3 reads TGTGCCAGCAGGCCCGGACGTAGCTCCTACAATGAGCAGTACTTC. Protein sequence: CASRPGRSSYNEQYF.

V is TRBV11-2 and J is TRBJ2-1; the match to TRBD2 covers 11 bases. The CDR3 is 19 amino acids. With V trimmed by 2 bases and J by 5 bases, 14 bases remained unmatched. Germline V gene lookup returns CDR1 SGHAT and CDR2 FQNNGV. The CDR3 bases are TGTGCCAGCAGCTTACGTTATAGGACTAGCGGGCCGTCCGACAATGAGCAGTTCTTC. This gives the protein CASSLRYRTSGPSDNEQFF.

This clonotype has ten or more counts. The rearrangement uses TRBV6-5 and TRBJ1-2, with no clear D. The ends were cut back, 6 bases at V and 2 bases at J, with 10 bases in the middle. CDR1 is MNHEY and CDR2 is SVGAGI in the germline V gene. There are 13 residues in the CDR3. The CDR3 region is CASRKGPNYGYTF. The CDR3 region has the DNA TGTGCCAGCAGGAAGGGCCCAAACTATGGCTACACCTTC.

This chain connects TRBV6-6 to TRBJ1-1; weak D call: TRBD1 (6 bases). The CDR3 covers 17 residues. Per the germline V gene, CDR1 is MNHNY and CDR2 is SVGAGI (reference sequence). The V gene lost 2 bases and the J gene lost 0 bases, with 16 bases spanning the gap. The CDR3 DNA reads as TGTGCCAGCAGTTACCGGATGAACAGGGCGGTGAACACTGAAGCTTTCTTT. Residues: CASSYRMNRAVNTEAFF.

This CDR3 reads CASSKAKETQYF. Here the CDR3 DNA reads TGTGCCAGCAGCAAAGCAAAAGAGACCCAGTACTTC. The chain has TRBV21-1 and TRBJ2-5. TRBV21-1 is annotated as a pseudogene. The CDR3 spans 12 residues.